The 21 T cell receptor beta chains given below trace back to one sample, sequenced in a study of blood T cell repertoires in COVID-19. The repertoire was sequenced with immunoSEQ multiplex PCR; TCRdb's copy has only in-frame clones and lacks some. Among 200,000 or so clones listed, around 87% were seen once. Sequencing input: PBMCs or T cells enriched from blood (not recorded which). The receptors derive from a man aged 25 to 40 in a cohort exposed to, infected with or recovered from COVID-19 (not recorded which).

The chain links TRBV11-2 to TRBJ1-5; 12 positions agree with TRBD1. The germline V gene encodes CDR1 SGHAT and CDR2 FQNNGV. CDR3 length: 19 residues. With 2 bases clipped from V and 0 bases from J, the junction kept 8 bases outside the gene matches. The CDR3 sequence: CASSLRGTGGLNSNQPQHF. The CDR3 nucleotides read TGTGCCAGCAGCTTACGGGGGACAGGGGGCCTAAATAGCAATCAGCCCCAGCATTTT.

This clone appeared many times. The CDR3 sequence: CASSLGGRIGSGANVLTF. The CDR3 nucleotides read TGCGCCAGCAGCTTGGGAGGGCGGATTGGCTCTGGGGCCAACGTCCTGACTTTC. V gene TRBV5-1 combines with J gene TRBJ2-6; TRBD2 is a possible D gene (5 bases). Germline V CDR1 and CDR2: SGHRS, YFSETQ. The CDR3 loop spans 18 amino acids. Trimming took off 0 bases at V and 0 bases at J, with 13 bases between the two ends.

This chain links TRBV6-2 or TRBV6-3 with TRBJ2-7; tentative D call: TRBD1 (6 bases). The CDR3 spans 11 residues. V shed 5 bases and J shed 7 bases, with 9 bases lying between them. CDR1 is MNHEY, CDR2 SVGEGT, per germline. The CDR3 loop reads CASSRGTEQYF. The DNA for the CDR3 is TGTGCCAGCAGTAGGGGGACGGAGCAGTACTTC.

The rearrangement links TRBV7-9 to TRBJ2-7, with 7 bases that match TRBD1. Trimming at V came to 5 bases and at J to 4 bases, leaving 14 bases not matched to a gene. The CDR3 is made up of 16 amino acids. Germline V gives CDR1 SEHNR, CDR2 FQNEAQ (reference sequence). The CDR3 DNA reads as TGTGCCAGCAGCGCGCCCTCCGGGACAGCACTATACGAGCAGTACTTC. It specifies CASSAPSGTALYEQYF.

The chain has TRBV19 and TRBJ2-3; 9 bases line up with TRBD2. This CDR3 has 16 residues. V lost 5 bases, J lost 2 bases, and 8 bases stayed unmatched. CDR1 and CDR2 from the germline V gene are LNHDA and SQIVND (reference sequence). The CDR3 region is CASSFRSGSTTDTQYF. CDR3 bases: TGTGCCAGTAGTTTCCGTAGCGGGAGCACCACAGATACGCAGTATTTT.

Worth noting for this clone: Other DNA sequences in the sample encode the same CDR3. V is TRBV7-2 and J is TRBJ1-4, with 7 bases aligning to TRBD1. Germline CDR1 is SGHTA and CDR2 is FQGNSA. The CDR3 length is 15 residues. Germline trimming cut 2 bases from V and 3 bases from J; bases unmatched to any gene: 3. CDR3 nucleotides: TGTGCCAGCAGCTTACAGACAGGGTCTAATGAAAAACTGTTTTTT. This translates into CASSLQTGSNEKLFF.

This clone appeared a few times. The chain has TRBV6-1 and TRBJ2-7; D may be TRBD2 (6 bases). The CDR3 runs to 16 residues. V gave up 3 bases and J gave up 4 bases, with 19 bases separating them. Germline loops: CDR1 MNHNS, CDR2 SASEGT. CDR3 amino acids: CASSEEGQPLAYEQYF. The CDR3 nucleotides read TGTGCCAGCAGTGAGGAGGGGCAACCTTTGGCTTACGAGCAGTACTTC.

This clone was seen many times. The identical CDR3 is also encoded by other nucleotide sequences in the sample. The chain couples TRBV5-1 to TRBJ2-7; 7 nucleotides line up with TRBD2. Per the germline V gene, CDR1 is SGHRS and CDR2 is YFSETQ. The CDR3 totals 15 residues. Trimming cost V 2 bases and J 1 base; bases outside gene matches: 6. The CDR3 DNA follows: TGCGCCAGCAGCTTAATTCCGGGGGGTTCCTACGAGCAGTACTTC. This encodes CASSLIPGGSYEQYF.

The J gene is TRBJ1-2, the V gene TRBV5-1; D remains unclear. Germline V gene lookup returns CDR1 SGHRS and CDR2 YFSETQ. CDR3 length: 13 residues. V lost 1 base to trimming and J lost 6 bases, with 10 bases between them. The CDR3 DNA is TGCGCCAGCAGCTTGTCCGGGTATGATGGCTACACCTTC. The encoded protein is CASSLSGYDGYTF.

This sequence joins TRBV27 and TRBJ2-6, with D maybe TRBD2 (5 bases). CDR3 size: 17 residues. V gave up 2 bases and J gave up 3 bases, with 14 bases separating them. Germline V gene data show CDR1 as MNHEY and CDR2 as SMNVEV (reference sequence). CDR3: CASSLIPAGLGANVLTF. CDR3 DNA sequence: TGTGCCAGCAGTTTAATCCCCGCGGGTCTTGGGGCCAACGTCCTGACTTTC.

Here the CDR3 DNA reads TGTGCCAGCTCACGTTCCGGGACAGGGAAGAATGGCTACACCTTC. Residues: CASSRSGTGKNGYTF. The V gene is TRBV18, the J gene TRBJ1-2, with 9 bases that match TRBD1. The CDR3 length is 15 residues. Trimming at V came to 4 bases and at J to 6 bases, leaving 9 bases not matched to a gene. Looked up from germline, CDR1 is KGHSH and CDR2 is LQKENI.

This clone was counted between two and nine times. The chain combines TRBV5-8 with TRBJ1-1, with D maybe TRBD1 (6 bases). V was shortened by 5 bases and J by 4 bases, with 15 bases between the two germline ends. CDR3 length: 14 residues. Germline assignment: CDR1 SGHTS and CDR2 YDEGEE. The CDR3 coding sequence is TGTGCCAGCAGTTTTCGCAGGGGTCGCACTGAAGCTTTCTTT. Its translation is CASSFRRGRTEAFF. Based on the CDR3 plus reference TRBV5-8 and TRBJ1-1, the full variable domain is EAGVTQSPTHLIKTRGQQATLRCSPISGHTSVYWYQQALGLGLQFLLWYDEGEERNRGNFPPRFSGRQFPNYSSELNVNALELEDSALYLCASSFRRGRTEAFFGQGTRLTVV.

The chain is built from TRBV25-1 and TRBJ2-1; D gene unclear. This CDR3 spans 15 amino acids. V gave up 4 bases and J gave up 5 bases, with 15 bases separating them. CDR1 is MGHDK, CDR2 SYGVNS, per germline. In DNA form, the CDR3 reads TGTGCCAGCAGTGGTAGAGATCTCCCAAACAATGAGCAGTTCTTC. As protein: CASSGRDLPNNEQFF.

J is TRBJ2-5 and V is TRBV29-1, with 8 positions matching TRBD1. This CDR3 contains 13 residues. The germline V gene has CDR1 SQVTM and CDR2 ANQGSEA. Unmatched junction bases numbered 3, after V lost 2 bases and J lost 4 bases. CDR3 amino acids: CSVEQGAGETQYF. In nucleotides, the CDR3 is TGCAGCGTTGAACAGGGGGCGGGAGAGACCCAGTACTTC. The variable domain in full, with the rest retrieved from reference TRBV29-1 and TRBJ2-5, is SAVISQKPSRDICQRGTSLTIQCQVDSQVTMMFWYRQQPGQSLTLIATANQGSEATYESGFVIDKFPISRPNLTFSTLTVSNMSPEDSSIYLCSVEQGAGETQYFGPGTRLLVL.

This chain uses TRBV18 with TRBJ2-5; 9 bases are shared with TRBD1. V was clipped by 5 bases and J by 5 bases; unmatched bases: 12. The CDR3 is 16 amino acids. In germline, CDR1 is KGHSH, CDR2 LQKENI. The CDR3 spells CASSVTRDRVMETQYF. In DNA form, the CDR3 reads TGTGCCAGCTCAGTTACCAGGGACAGGGTAATGGAGACCCAGTACTTC.

This chain connects TRBV19 to TRBJ2-1; D is undetermined. The germline V gene has CDR1 LNHDA and CDR2 SQIVND (reference sequence). V shed 1 base and J shed 9 bases, with 7 bases lying between them. CDR3 length equals 12 residues. The CDR3: CASSIGESEQFF. Written as DNA, the CDR3 is TGTGCCAGTAGTATAGGAGAGAGTGAGCAGTTCTTC.

The chain recombines TRBV5-1 with TRBJ1-1; D is unresolved. Germline assignment: CDR1 SGHRS and CDR2 YFSETQ. Trimming cost V 4 bases and J 4 bases, with 14 bases left between them. The CDR3 spans 14 residues. The CDR3 sequence: CASSPGMGGTEAFF. As DNA, the CDR3 is TGCGCCAGCAGCCCCGGGATGGGAGGCACTGAAGCTTTCTTT.

The chain is built from TRBV11-1 and TRBJ2-3, with 8 bases fitting TRBD2. There are 15 residues in the CDR3. V dropped 5 bases and J dropped 1; count of bases not matched to a gene: 5. Germline V CDR1 and CDR2: SGHAT, FQDESV (reference sequence). Here the CDR3 reads CASSRREGRTDTQYF. Here the CDR3 DNA reads TGTGCCAGCAGCCGTCGGGAGGGGCGCACAGATACGCAGTATTTT.

The V gene is TRBV24-1, the J gene TRBJ2-1; no clear D. The germline gives CDR1 KGHDR, CDR2 SFDVKD. V was shortened by 4 bases and J by 6 bases, with 9 bases between the two germline ends. This CDR3 region has 13 residues. CDR3 sequence: CATSEVRSNEQFF. In nucleotides, the CDR3 is TGTGCCACCAGTGAAGTTCGGTCCAATGAGCAGTTCTTC.

In nucleotides, the CDR3 is TGTGCCAGCAGTGATGGTAGCGGGAGCGATGAGCAGTTCTTC. Translation: CASSDGSGSDEQFF. The J gene is TRBJ2-1, the V gene TRBV6-4, with 9 bases matching TRBD2. CDR1 MRHNA and CDR2 SNTAGT come from the germline V gene. Trimming cost V 3 bases and J 8 bases; bases outside gene matches: 5. CDR3 length equals 14 residues.

This clone was observed a single time. The chain recombines TRBV1 with TRBJ2-1; the D call in the table, TRBD2, was not verified against the DNA. TRBV1 is tagged as a pseudogene. The length of the CDR3 is 18 residues. CDR3 sequence reads: CTSSQEGREGFSYNEQFF. CDR3 sequence (DNA): TGCACCAGCAGCCAAGAGGGGCGGGAGGGGTTCTCCTACAATGAGCAGTTCTTC.